This T cell receptor beta chain was documented in a study of human T cells and chemical hapten exposure. TCRdb reanalysed the RACE reads using MiXCR and keeps one entry per CDR3 protein. The table has 210,000 or so distinct CDR3 sequences, approximately 26% seen once; the top ten hold around 2.5%. V dropped 7 bases and J dropped 6 bases, with 20 bases sitting between them. CDR3 length: 15 residues. Germline CDR1 SGHAT, CDR2 FQNNGV. Time point meaning: patch test 3, about 24 weeks after DPC sensitization. The treatment was: therapeutic diphenylcyclopropenone sensitization with weekly scalp DPC. This sequence was found in a woman aged 40 to 50 with alopecia areata. Some clones in this sample may be carry-over from other donors' samples. The genes are TRBV11-2 and TRBJ2-3; TRBD2 is a possible D gene (6 bases). Sequences were derived from whole blood, sampled in connection with sensitization to the hapten diphenylcyclopropenone (DPC). The CDR3 region is CASTSLAREYDTQYF. The CDR3 bases are TGTGCCAGCACCTCCCTTGCACGGGAGTACGATACGCAGTATTTT. Combining the CDR3 with reference TRBV11-2 and TRBJ2-3 gives the whole variable domain EAGVAQSPRYKIIEKRQSVAFWCNPISGHATLYWYQQILGQGPKLLIQFQNNGVVDDSQLPKDRFSAERLKGVDSTLKIQPAKLEDSAVYLCASTSLAREYDTQYFGPGTRLTVL.